These 21 T cell receptor beta chains share one sample of origin, sequenced in a study of cytomegalovirus exposure and HLA in healthy donors. PCR was performed using 60 Vbeta and 13 Jbeta primers. Method: immunoSEQ multiplex PCR; TCRdb's copy keeps in-frame clones and lacks some. The sample shows some 190,000 clones, approximately 88% of them seen only once. Input material: PBMCs. The receptors originated from a boy between 2 and 10 years old in good health and CMV-seronegative.

This clone appeared once. The chain carries TRBV4-1 and TRBJ1-6; D perhaps matches TRBD1 (6 bases). The germline V gene encodes CDR1 MGHRA and CDR2 YSYEKL. The ends were cut back, 2 bases at V and 0 bases at J, with 14 bases in the middle. This CDR3 region has 18 residues. CDR3 in amino acids: CASSQPRTDSSYNSPLHF. The CDR3 nucleotides read TGCGCCAGCAGCCAACCTCGGACAGACAGCTCCTATAATTCACCCCTCCACTTT.

This sequence joins TRBV28 and TRBJ2-1, with a tentative D call TRBD2 (7 bases). The germline V and J ends were trimmed by 6 bases and 2 bases, with 17 bases remaining between them. This CDR3 region has 16 residues. CDR1 is MDHEN and CDR2 is SYDVKM in the germline V gene. The CDR3 here is CASRRARRGPYNEQFF. The CDR3 nucleotides read TGTGCCAGCAGACGAGCTCGGCGGGGGCCCTACAATGAGCAGTTCTTC.

This chain joins TRBV7-9 and TRBJ1-3, with D unresolved. Germline V lookup: CDR1 SEHNR, CDR2 FQNEAQ (reference sequence). This CDR3 contains 15 residues. The ends were cut back, 5 bases at V and 0 bases at J, with 11 bases in the middle. CDR3 bases: TGTGCCAGCAGCCCTGCAGGAGGCTCTGGAAACACCATATATTTT. Translated: CASSPAGGSGNTIYF.

The J gene is TRBJ2-7, the V gene TRBV30; possible D gene TRBD2, 6 bases. CDR3 length equals 15 residues. V lost 4 bases and J 9 bases, leaving 25 bases between the germline ends. In germline, CDR1 is GTSNPN, CDR2 SVGIG (reference sequence). The CDR3 protein is CAWMLRDSDTYLQYF. The CDR3 nucleotides are TGTGCCTGGATGTTACGGGACTCGGATACCTACCTGCAGTACTTC.

The V call is TRBV9, the J call TRBJ1-4; perhaps TRBD1 as D (5 bases). Trimming pared 2 bases from V and 8 bases from J, leaving 13 bases between. The germline CDR1 and CDR2 sequences are SGDLS and YYNGEE. CDR3 length: 14 amino acids. The CDR3 region is CASSVGRRGEKLFF. The CDR3 coding sequence is TGTGCCAGCAGCGTGGGCAGGCGGGGCGAAAAACTGTTTTTT.

The V call is TRBV2, the J call TRBJ1-3; 7 bases match TRBD1. CDR1 SNHLY and CDR2 FYNNEI come from the germline V gene. J gave up 0 bases and V 5 bases, and 4 bases lay outside the gene matches. The CDR3 consists of 15 residues. The CDR3 loop reads CASSTDRDSGNTIYF. The DNA for the CDR3 is TGTGCCAGCAGTACTGACAGGGACTCTGGAAACACCATATATTTT.

The CDR3 loop reads CASSQLRDSPYGYTF. CDR3 in DNA: TGCGCCAGCAGCCAACTGAGGGACAGCCCCTATGGCTACACCTTC. The gene calls are TRBV4-3 and TRBJ1-2; TRBD1 agrees at 7 bases. This CDR3 is built from 15 residues. V lost 2 bases, J lost 4 bases, and 7 bases stayed unmatched. From germline, CDR1 is LGHNA and CDR2 YSLEER.

This clone was seen only a few times. The chain is built from TRBV7-2 and TRBJ2-3; 11 nucleotides align to TRBD2. Germline-derived CDR1 and CDR2 are SGHTA and FQGNSA. The CDR3 extends over 16 amino acids. J lost 5 bases, V lost 3 bases, and 7 bases had no gene match. The CDR3 is CASSFLAGGLRDTQYF. CDR3 sequence (DNA): TGTGCCAGCAGCTTTTTAGCGGGGGGGCTAAGAGATACGCAGTATTTT. Combining the CDR3 with reference TRBV7-2 and TRBJ2-3 gives the whole variable domain GAGVSQSPSNKVTEKGKDVELRCDPISGHTALYWYRQSLGQGLEFLIYFQGNSAPDKSGLPSDRFSAERTGGSVSTLTIQRTQQEDSAVYLCASSFLAGGLRDTQYFGPGTRLTVL.

The chain employs TRBV6-5 and TRBJ2-1; D gene uncertain. The length of the CDR3 is 14 residues. Looked up from germline, CDR1 is MNHEY and CDR2 is SVGAGI. Trimming removed 2 bases from V and 4 bases from J, with 9 bases in between. The DNA of the CDR3 is TGTGCCAGCAGTTACAACCCAGGTTACAATGAGCAGTTCTTC. It encodes CASSYNPGYNEQFF.

CDR3 region: CASSRRKAGVQNEQFF. The CDR3 bases are TGTGCCAGCAGCCGTCGAAAAGCGGGAGTTCAGAATGAGCAGTTCTTC. V is TRBV14 and J is TRBJ2-1, with 8 bases aligning to TRBD2. Germline trimming cut 4 bases from V and 7 bases from J; bases unmatched to any gene: 12. This CDR3 contains 16 residues. The germline V gene encodes CDR1 SGHDN and CDR2 FVKESK.

This chain uses TRBV18 with TRBJ2-3; D is uncertain. From germline, CDR1 is KGHSH and CDR2 LQKENI. The CDR3 runs to 13 residues. Between the trimmed V and J ends, which lost 4 bases and 6 bases, there was a span of 11 bases. CDR3 amino acids: CASSLSAADTQYF. CDR3 DNA: TGTGCCAGCTCACTTTCGGCGGCTGATACGCAGTATTTT.

For the CDR3, the DNA is TGCGCCAGCAGCGACCCCAGGGGGCGGGAGTGGTTCTCCTACAATGAGCAGTTCTTC. Residues: CASSDPRGREWFSYNEQFF. This chain joins TRBV5-1 and TRBJ2-1; D is possibly TRBD1 (8 bases). CDR1 is SGHRS, CDR2 YFSETQ, per germline. V was cut by 4 bases and J by 0 bases, with 23 bases left in between. The CDR3 runs to 19 residues.

This clone was recorded only once. The rearrangement links TRBV10-1 to TRBJ2-7; TRBD2 matches 9 bases. Unmatched junction bases numbered 8, after V lost 0 bases and J lost 2 bases. The CDR3 sequence is 17 residues long. CDR1 and CDR2 (germline): WNHNN, SYGVQD (reference sequence). Written as DNA, the CDR3 is TGCGCCAGCAGTGAGTCTGGGGCTAGCGGGGCTACCTACGAGCAGTACTTC. Amino acids: CASSESGASGATYEQYF.

The chain is built from TRBV25-1 and TRBJ1-1, with D possibly TRBD1 on 5 matching bases. Trimming took off 5 bases at V and 1 base at J, with 14 bases between the two ends. The CDR3 is 15 amino acids. CDR1 MGHDK and CDR2 SYGVNS come from the germline V gene. Here the CDR3 DNA reads TGTGCCAGCAGTACCCCGCGGGGACCGAACACTGAAGCTTTCTTT. Translation gives CASSTPRGPNTEAFF. Full variable domain (rest looked up from reference TRBV25-1 and TRBJ1-1): EADIYQTPRYLVIGTGKKITLECSQTMGHDKMYWYQQDPGMELHLIHYSYGVNSTEKGDLSSESTVSRIRTEHFPLTLESARPSHTSQYLCASSTPRGPNTEAFFGQGTRLTVV.

The chain combines TRBV7-2 with TRBJ1-1; D not certain. This CDR3 is 14 amino acids long. The V gene lost 5 bases and the J gene lost 0 bases, with 10 bases spanning the gap. Germline values: CDR1 SGHTA, CDR2 FQGNSA. CDR3 sequence reads: CASSTRVMNTEAFF. As DNA, the CDR3 is TGTGCCAGCAGCACACGGGTGATGAACACTGAAGCTTTCTTT. The full variable domain, rest sourced from reference TRBV7-2 and TRBJ1-1, is GAGVSQSPSNKVTEKGKDVELRCDPISGHTALYWYRQSLGQGLEFLIYFQGNSAPDKSGLPSDRFSAERTGGSVSTLTIQRTQQEDSAVYLCASSTRVMNTEAFFGQGTRLTVV.

A single count supports this clone. The chain has TRBV6-4 and TRBJ2-7; D is possibly TRBD1 (6 bases). CDR3 length: 14 amino acids. Trimming pared 5 bases from V and 0 bases from J, leaving 11 bases between. Germline loops: CDR1 MRHNA, CDR2 SNTAGT. CDR3 sequence: CASSPRQVSYEQYF. The CDR3 nucleotides are TGTGCCAGCAGTCCCCGACAGGTCTCCTACGAGCAGTACTTC.

This clone was seen more than once but under ten times. V and J are TRBV20-1 and TRBJ1-4; D is unclear. Germline CDR1 reads DFQATT; CDR2 reads SNEGSKA (reference sequence). V was shortened by 1 base and J by 8 bases, with 5 bases between the two germline ends. This CDR3 has 11 residues. The CDR3 DNA reads as TGCAGTGCTAGAGGCCAGGAAAAACTGTTTTTT. It translates to CSARGQEKLFF.

The rearrangement uses TRBV25-1 and TRBJ1-1, with 9 nucleotides matching TRBD1. This CDR3 region has 16 residues. Trimming at V came to 1 base and at J to 1 base, leaving 4 bases not matched to a gene. The germline gives CDR1 MGHDK, CDR2 SYGVNS. CDR3 nucleotides: TGTGCCAGCAGTGAATTCACAGGGGGCAAGAACACTGAAGCTTTCTTT. Its protein is CASSEFTGGKNTEAFF.

This chain joins TRBV9 and TRBJ2-2; possibly TRBD1 for D (6 bases). V lost 3 bases and J 4 bases, leaving 10 bases between the germline ends. The CDR3 loop spans 14 amino acids. In germline, CDR1 is SGDLS, CDR2 YYNGEE. The CDR3 region is CASSEGGRTGELFF. The CDR3 nucleotides are TGTGCCAGCAGCGAAGGGGGACGCACCGGGGAGCTGTTTTTT. The full variable domain, in which reference TRBV9 and TRBJ2-2 provide the parts outside the CDR3, is DSGVTQTPKHLITATGQRVTLRCSPRSGDLSVYWYQQSLDQGLQFLIQYYNGEERAKGNILERFSAQQFPDLHSELNLSSLELGDSALYFCASSEGGRTGELFFGEGSRLTVL.

V and J are TRBV5-1 and TRBJ1-2; maybe TRBD1 (5 bases). The CDR3 runs to 15 residues. CDR1 is SGHRS, CDR2 YFSETQ, per germline. The V end lost 0 bases, the J end lost 8 bases, and 17 bases lay between the germline ends. CDR3 residues: CASSLEVPGKGGYTF. The CDR3 DNA follows: TGCGCCAGCAGCTTGGAGGTCCCAGGGAAGGGGGGCTACACCTTC.

V gene TRBV5-6 combines with J gene TRBJ2-5, with 8 bases aligning to TRBD2. Germline V gene lookup returns CDR1 SGHDT and CDR2 YYEEEE. V lost 3 bases to trimming and J lost 5 bases; unmatched junction nucleotides: 6. The CDR3 has 14 residues. The CDR3 spells CASSSIAGKETQYF. DNA of the CDR3: TGTGCCAGCAGCTCTATAGCGGGAAAGGAGACCCAGTACTTC. Full variable domain (outside the CDR3, taken from reference TRBV5-6 and TRBJ2-5): DAGVTQSPTHLIKTRGQQVTLRCSPKSGHDTVSWYQQALGQGPQFIFQYYEEEERQRGNFPDRFSGHQFPNYSSELNVNALLLGDSALYLCASSSIAGKETQYFGPGTRLLVL.